Below are 22 T cell receptor beta chains sequenced from a single sample in a study of shared clonotypes between healthy human individuals (dated by TCRdb to the early 2020s). CD8 naive samples consisted of CD45RO-negative cells that were positively selected for CCR7, yielding a CD45RA+CCR7+ population without TemRA cells. To prepare the library, the immunoSEQ multiplex PCR assay was applied. TCRdb provides this immuneACCESS table in a form limited to in-frame rearrangements. Some clones are lacking; in checked studies, under half of them reflect an unresolved V gene, and why the rest are absent is not known. The sample profile shows around 1.9 million clones; just under 95% of them were found once. Together, the top ten hold around 1.7% of the sample. Sequences were obtained from naive CD8+ T cells from PBMCs. In light of the paper, this sample's cell subset or site label describes: CD45RA+CCR7+. The source of these receptors is a man between 18 and 35 years old in good health. Some clones in this sample may be carry-over from other donors' samples.

This chain uses TRBV6-4 with TRBJ2-1; 12 bases agree with TRBD2. V was pared by 5 bases and J by 8 bases, with 4 bases of the junction left unmatched. The CDR3 sequence is 14 residues long. Germline assignment: CDR1 MRHNA and CDR2 SNTAGT. CDR3 DNA sequence: TGTGCCAGCAGTCCGGGACTAGCGGGCTATGAGCAGTTCTTC. It codes for CASSPGLAGYEQFF.

This clone was observed a handful of times. The CDR3 loop is CASSLLGSGSYGYTF. CDR3 nucleotides: TGTGCCAGCAGTTTATTAGGGTCCGGCAGCTATGGCTACACCTTC. V is TRBV27 and J is TRBJ1-2; D uncertain. The germline V and J ends were trimmed by 1 base and 4 bases, with 13 bases remaining between them. Looked up from germline, CDR1 is MNHEY and CDR2 is SMNVEV (reference sequence). The CDR3 has 15 amino acids.

This rearrangement joins TRBV7-9 to TRBJ2-3, with D possibly TRBD1 on 5 matching bases. V dropped 3 bases and J dropped 14 bases, with 21 bases sitting between them. The CDR3 length is 14 residues. Germline V gene data show CDR1 as SEHNR and CDR2 as FQNEAQ (reference sequence). CDR3 amino acids: CASSFVRVGLQWYF. The CDR3 DNA is TGTGCCAGCAGCTTCGTCAGGGTGGGGCTGCAATGGTATTTT.

The chain joins TRBV9 to TRBJ1-2; unclear D gene. CDR1 SGDLS and CDR2 YYNGEE come from the germline V gene. V dropped 5 bases and J dropped 2 bases, with 13 bases sitting between them. The CDR3 contains 14 residues. The CDR3 bases are TGTGCCAGCAGTCCCTTCCTAGGGAACTATGGCTACACCTTC. Translated, it gives CASSPFLGNYGYTF.

V is TRBV6-5 and J is TRBJ2-2; tentative D call: TRBD1 (5 bases). Trimming cost V 3 bases and J 4 bases, with 9 bases left between them. The CDR3 loop spans 14 amino acids. Germline V gene lookup returns CDR1 MNHEY and CDR2 SVGAGI. DNA of the CDR3: TGTGCCAGCAGTTATCGGCAGGGCACCGGGGAGCTGTTTTTT. This encodes CASSYRQGTGELFF.

Regarding this clone: Other DNA sequences in this sample translate to the same CDR3. The rearrangement uses TRBV9 and TRBJ1-5, with D perhaps TRBD1 (6 bases). The CDR3 runs 14 residues. Germline V lookup: CDR1 SGDLS, CDR2 YYNGEE. The V end was cut by 4 bases, the J end by 0 bases, with 8 bases between. DNA of the CDR3: TGTGCCAGCAGCCCGGACAGTAGCAATCAGCCCCAGCATTTT. It specifies CASSPDSSNQPQHF.

The chain employs TRBV7-3 and TRBJ2-1; the match to TRBD2 covers 14 bases. J lost 7 bases, V lost 4 bases, and 3 bases had no gene match. The germline V gene has CDR1 SGHTA and CDR2 FQGTGA. This CDR3 has 15 amino acids. The CDR3 reads CASSWGTSGSNEQFF. The CDR3 DNA is TGTGCCAGCAGCTGGGGGACTAGCGGGAGTAATGAGCAGTTCTTC.

The rearrangement uses TRBV27 and TRBJ1-1; D is unresolved. The germline V and J ends were trimmed by 5 bases and 5 bases, with 18 bases remaining between them. The CDR3 length is 15 residues. Per germline, CDR1 MNHEY and CDR2 SMNVEV (reference sequence). The CDR3 sequence: CASSPFGPVGTEAFF. The CDR3 DNA follows: TGTGCCAGCAGTCCCTTTGGTCCGGTGGGGACTGAAGCTTTCTTT.

V is TRBV7-9 and J is TRBJ2-1; the match to TRBD2 covers 9 bases. The CDR3 runs 17 residues. After removal of 7 bases from V and 7 bases from J, the junction contained 17 bases not matched to a gene. Looked up from germline, CDR1 is SEHNR and CDR2 is FQNEAQ (reference sequence). DNA of the CDR3: TGTGCCAGCACCCCCGGGGTCAGCGGGAGGCTAGAAAATGAGCAGTTCTTC. It codes for CASTPGVSGRLENEQFF.

CDR3 sequence: CASKGTYSTDTQYF. CDR3 nucleotides: TGTGCCAGCAAAGGGACCTACAGCACAGATACGCAGTATTTT. The V and J genes are TRBV2 and TRBJ2-3, with D perhaps being TRBD1 or TRBD2 (5 bases each). The CDR3 is 14 residues long. From germline, CDR1 is SNHLY and CDR2 FYNNEI. Trimming shortened V by 7 bases and J by 0 bases, and 11 bases separated the two germline ends.

A single count supports this clone. The genes are TRBV7-9 and TRBJ2-3; TRBD2 is a possible D gene (6 bases). CDR3 size: 16 residues. Germline CDR1 reads SEHNR; CDR2 reads FQNEAQ (reference sequence). The V end lost 5 bases, the J end lost 6 bases, and 21 bases lay between the germline ends. CDR3 sequence (DNA): TGTGCCAGCAGCCAATCTCCGGGACTCGATCAGGATACGCAGTATTTT. Translated: CASSQSPGLDQDTQYF.

The chain uses TRBV6-1 and TRBJ2-1, with unresolved D. Germline V gene lookup returns CDR1 MNHNS and CDR2 SASEGT. V gave up 6 bases and J gave up 10 bases, with 22 bases separating them. The CDR3 totals 15 residues. CDR3 in DNA: TGTGCCAGCAGAGGCCTTGGACGGGCTTCGGAGGAGCAGTTCTTC. Residues: CASRGLGRASEEQFF.

The chain carries TRBV27 and TRBJ2-1; 8 nucleotides align to TRBD2. Trimming removed 5 bases from V and 6 bases from J; junction bases left unmatched: 15. The CDR3 extends over 17 amino acids. Germline V lookup: CDR1 MNHEY, CDR2 SMNVEV (reference sequence). The DNA of the CDR3 is TGTGCCAGCAGTCCAACTGGGGACCTTCGGGGGGGCAATGAGCAGTTCTTC. Its translation: CASSPTGDLRGGNEQFF.

To note about this clone: The same CDR3 can be traced to other DNA sequences in this sample. The chain carries TRBV25-1 and TRBJ2-1, with no clear D. CDR3 length: 11 amino acids. CDR1 and CDR2 from the germline V gene are MGHDK and SYGVNS. With 3 bases removed from V and 7 bases from J, the gap between germline ends came to 4 bases. The CDR3 protein is CASSEGNEQFF. The CDR3 DNA sequence: TGTGCCAGCAGTGAGGGAAATGAGCAGTTCTTC.

This clone has only a few counts. The chain uses TRBV19 and TRBJ2-7, with 11 bases matching TRBD2. J was trimmed by 6 bases and V by 3 bases; bases with no gene match: 4. The CDR3 length is 14 residues. CDR1 and CDR2 (germline): LNHDA, SQIVND (reference sequence). The CDR3 loop is CASSMTSGNLEQYF. As DNA, the CDR3 is TGTGCCAGTAGTATGACTAGCGGGAACCTCGAGCAGTACTTC.

The chain couples TRBV7-9 to TRBJ1-2; unclear D gene. Germline values: CDR1 SEHNR, CDR2 FQNEAQ (reference sequence). The CDR3 is 17 residues long. Trimming cost V 0 bases and J 5 bases, with 19 bases left between them. The CDR3 loop is CASSLAARTHEGYGYTF. DNA for the CDR3: TGTGCCAGCAGCTTAGCCGCCAGAACCCACGAGGGATATGGCTACACCTTC.

The rearrangement joins TRBV4-1 to TRBJ2-7; weak D call: TRBD1 (6 bases). There are 14 residues in the CDR3. The V gene's germline CDR1 is MGHRA and CDR2 YSYEKL. Trimming shortened V by 4 bases and J by 2 bases, and 12 bases separated the two germline ends. The CDR3 bases are TGCGCCAGCAGCCGAGTTGGACAGCCCTACGAGCAGTACTTC. It specifies CASSRVGQPYEQYF.

This chain connects TRBV15 to TRBJ2-1; TRBD1 agrees at 8 bases. The CDR3 loop spans 18 amino acids. V lost 0 bases and J lost 7; bases outside the gene matches: 14. Looked up from germline, CDR1 is LNHNV and CDR2 is YYDKDF (reference sequence). The CDR3: CATSRDRWNQGAVNEQFF. The DNA of the CDR3 is TGTGCCACCAGCAGAGATCGATGGAACCAGGGGGCGGTTAATGAGCAGTTCTTC.

This clone came up a few times. Other DNA sequences in the sample encode the same CDR3. The chain uses TRBV9 and TRBJ2-2; D is perhaps TRBD1 or TRBD2 (5 bases each). Trimming took 0 bases from V and 6 from J, leaving 6 bases between them. This CDR3 has 13 amino acids. Germline V CDR1 and CDR2: SGDLS, YYNGEE. The CDR3 protein is CASSVGGAGELFF. The CDR3 nucleotides are TGTGCCAGCAGCGTAGGAGGGGCCGGGGAGCTGTTTTTT.

This clone has a single count. The V call is TRBV28, the J call TRBJ2-7; no firm D call. V was cut by 6 bases and J by 6 bases, with 21 bases left in between. This CDR3 spans 15 amino acids. Germline CDR1 is MDHEN and CDR2 is SYDVKM. Here the CDR3 reads CASRPPGPLGGEQYF. In DNA form, the CDR3 reads TGTGCCAGCAGGCCCCCCGGGCCCCTTGGTGGCGAGCAGTACTTC.

This chain joins TRBV9 and TRBJ2-1, with 8 bases matching TRBD1. The V gene end was trimmed by 4 bases and the J gene end by 5 bases; junction bases not matched to a gene: 11. The CDR3 is made up of 16 amino acids. Germline CDR1 SGDLS, CDR2 YYNGEE. Here the CDR3 reads CASSLNRDRLNNEQFF. Here the CDR3 DNA reads TGTGCCAGCAGCCTCAACCGGGACAGGCTAAACAATGAGCAGTTCTTC.

The chain carries TRBV18 and TRBJ2-5, with D possibly being TRBD1 (5 bases). The V and J ends lost 5 bases and 3 bases respectively, with 7 bases between them. Germline V CDR1 and CDR2: KGHSH, LQKENI. The CDR3 is made up of 12 amino acids. The CDR3 region has the DNA TGTGCCAGCTCATCGACAGAAGAGACCCAGTACTTC. Amino acid sequence: CASSSTEETQYF. Full variable domain (remainder filled in from reference TRBV18 and TRBJ2-5): NAGVMQNPRHLVRRRGQEARLRCSPMKGHSHVYWYRQLPEEGLKFMVYLQKENIIDESGMPKERFSAEFPKEGPSILRIQQVVRGDSAAYFCASSSTEETQYFGPGTRLLVL.